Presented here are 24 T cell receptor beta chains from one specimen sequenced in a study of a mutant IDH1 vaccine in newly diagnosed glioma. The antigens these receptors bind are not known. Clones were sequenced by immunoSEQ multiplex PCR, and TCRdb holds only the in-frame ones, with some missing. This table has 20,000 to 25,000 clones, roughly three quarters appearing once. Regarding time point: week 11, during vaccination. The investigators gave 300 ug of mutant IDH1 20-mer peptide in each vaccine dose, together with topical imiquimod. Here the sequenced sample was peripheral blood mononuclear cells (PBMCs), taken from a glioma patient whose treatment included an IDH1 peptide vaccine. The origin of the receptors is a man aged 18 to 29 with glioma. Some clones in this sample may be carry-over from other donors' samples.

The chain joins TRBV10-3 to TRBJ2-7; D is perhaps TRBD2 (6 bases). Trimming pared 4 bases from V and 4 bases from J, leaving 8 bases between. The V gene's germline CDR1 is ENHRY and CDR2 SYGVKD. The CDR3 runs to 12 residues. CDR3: CAISGGAYEQYF. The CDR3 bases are TGTGCCATCAGTGGCGGGGCGTACGAGCAGTACTTC.

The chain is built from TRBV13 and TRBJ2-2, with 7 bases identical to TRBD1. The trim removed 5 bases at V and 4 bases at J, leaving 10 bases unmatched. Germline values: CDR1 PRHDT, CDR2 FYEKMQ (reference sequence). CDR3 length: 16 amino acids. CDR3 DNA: TGTGCCAGCAGCCCGCTTGACAGGGTGGCCACCGGGGAGCTGTTTTTT. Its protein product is CASSPLDRVATGELFF.

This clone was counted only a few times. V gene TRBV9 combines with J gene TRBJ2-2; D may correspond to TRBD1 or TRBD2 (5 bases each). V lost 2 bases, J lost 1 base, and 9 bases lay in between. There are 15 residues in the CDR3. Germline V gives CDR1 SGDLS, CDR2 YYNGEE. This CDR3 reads CASSVGTVNTGELFF. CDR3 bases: TGTGCCAGCAGCGTCGGGACGGTGAACACCGGGGAGCTGTTTTTT.

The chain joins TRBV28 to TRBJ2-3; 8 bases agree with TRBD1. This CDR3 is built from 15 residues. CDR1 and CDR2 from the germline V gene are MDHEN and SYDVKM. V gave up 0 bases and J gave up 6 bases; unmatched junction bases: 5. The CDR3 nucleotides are TGTGCCAGCAGTTTATGGGACAGGGCGGGGGATACGCAGTATTTT. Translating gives CASSLWDRAGDTQYF.

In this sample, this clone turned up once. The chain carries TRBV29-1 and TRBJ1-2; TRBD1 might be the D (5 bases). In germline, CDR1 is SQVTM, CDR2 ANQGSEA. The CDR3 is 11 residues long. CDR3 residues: CTSGGASGYTF. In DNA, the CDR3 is TGCACCTCGGGGGGTGCGTCCGGCTACACCTTC. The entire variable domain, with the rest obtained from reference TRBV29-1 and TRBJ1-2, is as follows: SAVISQKPSRDICQRGTSLTIQCQVDSQVTMMFWYRQQPGQSLTLIATANQGSEATYESGFVIDKFPISRPNLTFSTLTVSNMSPEDSSIYLCTSGGASGYTFGSGTRLTVV.

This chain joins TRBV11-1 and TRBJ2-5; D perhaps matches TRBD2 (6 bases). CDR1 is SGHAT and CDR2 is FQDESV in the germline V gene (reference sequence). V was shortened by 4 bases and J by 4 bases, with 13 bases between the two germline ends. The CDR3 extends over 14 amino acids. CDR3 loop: CASSSGLTVETQYF. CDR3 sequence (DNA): TGTGCCAGCAGCTCGGGACTTACCGTAGAGACCCAGTACTTC.

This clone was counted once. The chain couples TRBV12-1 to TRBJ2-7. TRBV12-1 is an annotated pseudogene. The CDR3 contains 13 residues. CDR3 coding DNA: TGTGCCAGCAGCTTTTATTTGACCTACGAGCAGTACTTC. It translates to CASSFYLTYEQYF.

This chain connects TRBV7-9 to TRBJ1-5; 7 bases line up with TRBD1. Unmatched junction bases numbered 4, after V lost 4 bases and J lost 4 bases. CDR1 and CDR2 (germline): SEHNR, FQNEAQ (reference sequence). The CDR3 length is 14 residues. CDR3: CASSSTGSNQPQHF. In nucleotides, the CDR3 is TGTGCCAGCAGCTCGACAGGGAGTAATCAGCCCCAGCATTTT.

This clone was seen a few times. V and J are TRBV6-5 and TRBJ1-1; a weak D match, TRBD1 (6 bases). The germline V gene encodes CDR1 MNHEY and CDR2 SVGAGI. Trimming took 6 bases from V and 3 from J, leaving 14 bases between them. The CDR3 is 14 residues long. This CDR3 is CASSISRGDTEAFF. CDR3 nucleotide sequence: TGTGCCAGCAGCATTAGTAGGGGGGACACTGAAGCTTTCTTT.

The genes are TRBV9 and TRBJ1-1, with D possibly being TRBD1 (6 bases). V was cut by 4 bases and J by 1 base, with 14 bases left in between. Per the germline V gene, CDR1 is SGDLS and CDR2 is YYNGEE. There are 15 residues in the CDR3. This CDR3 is CASSPFSGENTEAFF. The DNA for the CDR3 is TGTGCCAGCAGCCCTTTCTCAGGGGAGAACACTGAAGCTTTCTTT.

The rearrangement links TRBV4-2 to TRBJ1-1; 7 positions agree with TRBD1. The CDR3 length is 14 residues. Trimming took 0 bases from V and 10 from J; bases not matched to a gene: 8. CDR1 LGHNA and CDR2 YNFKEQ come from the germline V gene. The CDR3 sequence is CASSQDTGAPGAFF. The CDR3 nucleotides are TGTGCCAGCAGCCAAGATACAGGGGCCCCGGGAGCTTTCTTT.

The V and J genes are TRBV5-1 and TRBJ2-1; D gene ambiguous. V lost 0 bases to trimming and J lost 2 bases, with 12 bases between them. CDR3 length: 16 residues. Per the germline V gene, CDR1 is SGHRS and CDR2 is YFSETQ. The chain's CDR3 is CASSLGGQRTYNEQFF. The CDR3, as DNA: TGCGCCAGCAGCTTGGGTGGCCAAAGGACCTACAATGAGCAGTTCTTC. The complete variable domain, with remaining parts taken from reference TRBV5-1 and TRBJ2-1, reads KAGVTQTPRYLIKTRGQQVTLSCSPISGHRSVSWYQQTPGQGLQFLFEYFSETQRNKGNFPGRFSGRQFSNSRSEMNVSTLELGDSALYLCASSLGGQRTYNEQFFGPGTRLTVL.

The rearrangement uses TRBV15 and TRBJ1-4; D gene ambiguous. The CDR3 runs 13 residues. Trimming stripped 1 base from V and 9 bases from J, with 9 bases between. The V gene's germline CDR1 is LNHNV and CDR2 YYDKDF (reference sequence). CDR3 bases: TGTGCCACCAGCAGAGTGCCGTCACAAAAACTGTTTTTT. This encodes CATSRVPSQKLFF.

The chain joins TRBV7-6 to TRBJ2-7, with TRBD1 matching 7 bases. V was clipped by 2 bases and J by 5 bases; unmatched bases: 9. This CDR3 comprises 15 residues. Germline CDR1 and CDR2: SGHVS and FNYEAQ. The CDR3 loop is CASSLFGQARDEQYF. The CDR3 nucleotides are TGTGCCAGCAGCTTATTCGGACAGGCTCGTGACGAGCAGTACTTC.

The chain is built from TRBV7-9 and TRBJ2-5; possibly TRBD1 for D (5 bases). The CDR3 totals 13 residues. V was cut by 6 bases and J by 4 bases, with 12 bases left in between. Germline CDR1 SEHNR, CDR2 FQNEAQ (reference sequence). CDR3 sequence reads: CASSTPGSETQYF. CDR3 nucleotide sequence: TGTGCCAGCAGTACGCCAGGGTCAGAGACCCAGTACTTC.

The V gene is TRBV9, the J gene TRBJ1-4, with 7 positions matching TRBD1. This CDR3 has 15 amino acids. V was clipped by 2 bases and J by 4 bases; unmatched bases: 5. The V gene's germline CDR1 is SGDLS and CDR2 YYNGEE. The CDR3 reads CASSVGQHLNEKLFF. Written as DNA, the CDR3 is TGTGCCAGCAGCGTGGGACAGCACCTTAATGAAAAACTGTTTTTT. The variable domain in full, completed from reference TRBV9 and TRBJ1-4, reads DSGVTQTPKHLITATGQRVTLRCSPRSGDLSVYWYQQSLDQGLQFLIQYYNGEERAKGNILERFSAQQFPDLHSELNLSSLELGDSALYFCASSVGQHLNEKLFFGSGTQLSVL.

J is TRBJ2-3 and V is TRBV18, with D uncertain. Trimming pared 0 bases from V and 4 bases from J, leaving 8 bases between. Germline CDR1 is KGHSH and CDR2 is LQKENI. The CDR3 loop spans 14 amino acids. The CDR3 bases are TGTGCCAGCTCACCACCGCTTTTTCCAGATACGCAGTATTTT. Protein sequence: CASSPPLFPDTQYF.

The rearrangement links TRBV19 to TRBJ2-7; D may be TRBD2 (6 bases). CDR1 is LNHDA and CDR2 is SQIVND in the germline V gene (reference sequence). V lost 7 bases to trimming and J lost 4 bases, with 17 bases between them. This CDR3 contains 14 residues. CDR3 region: CASTPGDGGYEQYF. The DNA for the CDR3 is TGTGCCAGTACCCCGGGGGACGGAGGATACGAGCAGTACTTC.

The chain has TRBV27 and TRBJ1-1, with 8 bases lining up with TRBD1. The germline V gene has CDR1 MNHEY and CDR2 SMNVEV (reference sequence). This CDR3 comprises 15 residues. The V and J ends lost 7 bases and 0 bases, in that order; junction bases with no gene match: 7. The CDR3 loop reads CASTLTGVLNTEAFF. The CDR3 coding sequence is TGTGCCAGCACCCTGACAGGGGTTCTGAACACTGAAGCTTTCTTT.

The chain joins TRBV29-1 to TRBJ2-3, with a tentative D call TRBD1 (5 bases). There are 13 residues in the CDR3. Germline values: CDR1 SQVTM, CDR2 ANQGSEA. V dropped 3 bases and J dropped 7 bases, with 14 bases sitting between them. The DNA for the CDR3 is TGCAGCGTTGAGGTCCCAGGGTGGTATACGCAGTATTTT. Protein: CSVEVPGWYTQYF.

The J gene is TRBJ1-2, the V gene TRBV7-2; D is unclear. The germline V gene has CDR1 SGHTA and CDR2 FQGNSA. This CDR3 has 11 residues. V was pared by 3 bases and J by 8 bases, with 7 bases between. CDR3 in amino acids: CASSFLVGYTF. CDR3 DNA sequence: TGTGCCAGCAGCTTCCTCGTAGGCTACACCTTC. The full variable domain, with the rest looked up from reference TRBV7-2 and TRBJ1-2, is GAGVSQSPSNKVTEKGKDVELRCDPISGHTALYWYRQSLGQGLEFLIYFQGNSAPDKSGLPSDRFSAERTGGSVSTLTIQRTQQEDSAVYLCASSFLVGYTFGSGTRLTVV.

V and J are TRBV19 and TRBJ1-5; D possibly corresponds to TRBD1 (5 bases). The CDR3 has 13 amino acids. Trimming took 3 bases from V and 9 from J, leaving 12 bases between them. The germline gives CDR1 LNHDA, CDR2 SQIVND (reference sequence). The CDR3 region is CASSIGPGGPQHF. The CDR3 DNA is TGTGCCAGTAGTATTGGGCCCGGGGGGCCCCAGCATTTT.

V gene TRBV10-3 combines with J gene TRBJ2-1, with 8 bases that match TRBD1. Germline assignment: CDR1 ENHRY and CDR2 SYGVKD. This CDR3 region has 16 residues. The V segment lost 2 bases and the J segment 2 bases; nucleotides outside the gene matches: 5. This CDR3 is CAISEGQGVPYNEQFF. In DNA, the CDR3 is TGTGCCATCAGTGAGGGACAGGGAGTCCCCTACAATGAGCAGTTCTTC.

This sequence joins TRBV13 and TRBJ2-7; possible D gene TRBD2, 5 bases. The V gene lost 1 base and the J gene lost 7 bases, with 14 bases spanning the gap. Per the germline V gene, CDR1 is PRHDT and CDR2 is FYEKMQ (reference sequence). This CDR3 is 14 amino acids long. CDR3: CASSLVSTRGEQYF. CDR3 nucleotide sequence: TGTGCCAGCAGCTTAGTATCAACGCGAGGGGAGCAGTACTTC. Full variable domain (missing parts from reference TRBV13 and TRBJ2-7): AAGVIQSPRHLIKEKRETATLKCYPIPRHDTVYWYQQGPGQDPQFLISFYEKMQSDKGSIPDRFSAQQFSDYHSELNMSSLELGDSALYFCASSLVSTRGEQYFGPGTRLTVT.